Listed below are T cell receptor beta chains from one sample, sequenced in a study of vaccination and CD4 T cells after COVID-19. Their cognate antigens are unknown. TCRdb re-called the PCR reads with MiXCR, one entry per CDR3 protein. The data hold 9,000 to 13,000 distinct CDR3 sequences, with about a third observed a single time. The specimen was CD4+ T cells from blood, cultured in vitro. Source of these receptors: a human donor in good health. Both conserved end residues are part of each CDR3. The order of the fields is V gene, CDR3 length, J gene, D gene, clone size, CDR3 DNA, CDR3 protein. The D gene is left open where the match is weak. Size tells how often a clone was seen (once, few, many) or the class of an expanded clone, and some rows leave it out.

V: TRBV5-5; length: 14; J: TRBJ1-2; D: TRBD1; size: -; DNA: TGTGCCAGCAGTTTGGACAGGGCTCACTATGGCTACACCTTC; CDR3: CASSLDRAHYGYTF
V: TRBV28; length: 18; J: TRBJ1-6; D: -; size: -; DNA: TGTGCCACCTCAAAGGCCCACGGGTGGAGCTCCTATAATTCACCCCTCCACTTT; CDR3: CATSKAHGWSSYNSPLHF
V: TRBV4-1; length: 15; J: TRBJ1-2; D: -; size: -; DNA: TGCGCCAGCAGCCCGCTTGGGCGTCCCGACTATGGCTACACCTTC; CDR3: CASSPLGRPDYGYTF
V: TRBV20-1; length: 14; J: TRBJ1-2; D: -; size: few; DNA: TGCAGTGCTAGAGAACCCGACCCCACGGAAGGCTACACCTTC; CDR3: CSAREPDPTEGYTF
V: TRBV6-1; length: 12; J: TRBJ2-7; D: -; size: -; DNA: TGTGCCAGCAGACCTAGACCGGGCGAGCAGTACTTC; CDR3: CASRPRPGEQYF
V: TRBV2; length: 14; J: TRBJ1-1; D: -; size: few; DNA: TGTGCCAGCACTAGGGACAACACGAACACTGAAGCTTTCTTT; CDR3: CASTRDNTNTEAFF
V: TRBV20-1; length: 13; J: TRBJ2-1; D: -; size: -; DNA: TGCAGTGCTAGAAAGGAGATTCGGAATGAGCAGTTCTTC; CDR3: CSARKEIRNEQFF
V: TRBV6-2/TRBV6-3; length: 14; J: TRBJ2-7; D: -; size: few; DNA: TGTGCCAGCCTCTCTATTGTCTCCGGCTACGAGCAGTACTTC; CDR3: CASLSIVSGYEQYF
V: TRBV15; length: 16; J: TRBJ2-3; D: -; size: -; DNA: TGTGCCACCAGCCCCTTGTTTACGGGAAGCACAGATACGCAGTATTTT; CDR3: CATSPLFTGSTDTQYF
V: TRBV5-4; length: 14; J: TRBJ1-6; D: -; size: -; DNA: TGTGCCAGCAGCTCGGGGGTTGTGGGTTCACCCCTCCACTTT; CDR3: CASSSGVVGSPLHF
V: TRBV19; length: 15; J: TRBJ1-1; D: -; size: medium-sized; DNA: TGTGCCAGTAGTAGAGGGCGGTGGATGAACACTGAAGCTTTCTTT; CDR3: CASSRGRWMNTEAFF
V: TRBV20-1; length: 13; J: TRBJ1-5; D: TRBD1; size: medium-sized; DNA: TGCAGTGCAGGACAGGGCAGCAATCAGCCCCAGCATTTT; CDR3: CSAGQGSNQPQHF
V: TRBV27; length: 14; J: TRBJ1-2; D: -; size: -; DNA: TGTGCCAGCAGTTTATTCCAGGGCCTCTATGGCTACACCTTC; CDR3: CASSLFQGLYGYTF
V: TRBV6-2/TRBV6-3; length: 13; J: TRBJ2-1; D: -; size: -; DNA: TGTGCCACGGGGCGGCTTCACTACAATGAGCAGTTCTTC; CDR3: CATGRLHYNEQFF
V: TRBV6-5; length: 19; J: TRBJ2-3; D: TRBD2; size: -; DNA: TGTGCCAGCAGTTACTCGAGTTACTTAGCGGGAGATAGTAGAGATACGCAGTATTTT; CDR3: CASSYSSYLAGDSRDTQYF
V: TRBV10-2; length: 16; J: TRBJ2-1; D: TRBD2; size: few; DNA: TGCGCCAGCAGTGGCCTCGGGACTAGCGCAATCAATGAGCAGTTCTTC; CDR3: CASSGLGTSAINEQFF